This T cell receptor (beta chain) came from a study of blood T cell repertoires in COVID-19. About the study: T cells, B-cell-depleted T cells, or PBMCs provided the cDNA or gDNA that served as material.

Germline loops: CDR1 MNHEY, CDR2 SVGAGI. V shed 11 bases and J shed 0 bases, with 5 bases lying between them. This CDR3 has 11 amino acids. Original processing notes: Reference gene primer amplification gave estimated nucleated cell counts. Produced via immunoSEQ multiplex PCR; TCRdb's table is partial and in-frame only. V and J calls plus clone size are reproduced from that table; the DNA served to infer D and trimming. The sample has around 250,000 clones; about 80% are singletons. The age range of participants was 18 to 89 years, with residence in around 22 US areas. Participants' reported clinical history set cohort assignment. This clone came up a few times.

This sequence was found in a man aged 25 to 45 with acute COVID-19. The sequenced material came from PBMCs or T cells enriched from blood (not recorded which). The V and J genes are TRBV6-5 and TRBJ1-3; D gene unclear. CDR3 in amino acids: CACLSGNTIYF. CDR3 in DNA: TGTGCCTGTCTCTCTGGAAACACCATATATTTT.